This TCR beta chain was documented in a study of cytomegalovirus exposure and HLA in healthy donors. A multiplex PCR was run with 60 Vbeta primers and 13 Jbeta primers. Using immunoSEQ multiplex PCR, the repertoire was profiled, and TCRdb retains in-frame clones only, with some absent. The table includes more than 110,000 clones, roughly 70% detected once. From germline, CDR1 is SGHRS and CDR2 YFSETQ. V was pared by 4 bases and J by 2 bases, with 9 bases of the junction left unmatched. The CDR3 extends over 15 amino acids. The sequenced sample was PBMCs. The rearrangement uses TRBV5-1 and TRBJ2-7; 7 positions match TRBD1. The TCR originated in a woman aged 60-70 years in good health and CMV-seropositive. CDR3 loop: CASSPGTVGPYEQYF. In DNA, the CDR3 is TGCGCCAGCAGCCCTGGGACAGTCGGGCCCTACGAGCAGTACTTC.